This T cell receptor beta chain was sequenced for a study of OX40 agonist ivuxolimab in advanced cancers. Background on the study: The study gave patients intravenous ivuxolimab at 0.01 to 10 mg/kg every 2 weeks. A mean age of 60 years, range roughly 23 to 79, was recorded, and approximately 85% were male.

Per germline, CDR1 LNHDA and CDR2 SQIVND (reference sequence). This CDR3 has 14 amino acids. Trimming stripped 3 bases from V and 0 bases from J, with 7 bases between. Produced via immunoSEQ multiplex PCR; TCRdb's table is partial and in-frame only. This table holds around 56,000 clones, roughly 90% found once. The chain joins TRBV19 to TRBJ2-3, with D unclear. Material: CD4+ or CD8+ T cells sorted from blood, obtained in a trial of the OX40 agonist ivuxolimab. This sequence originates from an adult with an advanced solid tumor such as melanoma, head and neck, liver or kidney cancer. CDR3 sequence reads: CASSIRLSTDTQYF. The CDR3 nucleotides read TGTGCCAGTAGTATTAGGCTTAGCACAGATACGCAGTATTTT.